The 29 T cell receptor beta chains below come from one sample, sequenced in a study of blood T cell repertoires in COVID-19. Repertoires were generated with immunoSEQ multiplex PCR, while TCRdb's copy carries only in-frame clones and drops some. The sample holds some 300,000 clones, about 86% seen once. The specimen sequenced was peripheral blood. Receptors originate from a woman in her sixties or seventies with COVID-19, enrolled during active disease.

In DNA, the CDR3 is TGTGCCACCAGTCGGCCAGAGGAGGCCAATGAGCAGTTCTTC. This encodes CATSRPEEANEQFF. The V and J genes are TRBV24-1 and TRBJ2-1, with a tentative D call TRBD2 (5 bases). Germline CDR1 and CDR2: KGHDR and SFDVKD. This CDR3 contains 14 residues. V gave up 6 bases and J gave up 6 bases, with 14 bases separating them.

This clone was detected only once. The chain recombines TRBV4-2 with TRBJ2-7; D might be TRBD1 (6 bases). V lost 0 bases, J lost 3 bases, and 18 bases lay in between. Looked up from germline, CDR1 is LGHNA and CDR2 is YNFKEQ. The CDR3 covers 17 residues. Here the CDR3 reads CASSQDRHRELSYEQYF. CDR3 DNA: TGTGCCAGCAGCCAAGATAGGCACAGGGAACTAAGCTACGAGCAGTACTTC.

The chain recombines TRBV24-1 with TRBJ2-5; tentatively, D is TRBD1 (5 bases). Germline CDR1 is KGHDR and CDR2 is SFDVKD. Between the trimmed V and J ends, which lost 2 bases and 5 bases, there was a span of 14 bases. The CDR3 contains 15 residues. CDR3 residues: CATSDSSLGRETQYF. Here the CDR3 DNA reads TGTGCCACCAGTGATTCCTCTCTGGGGCGGGAGACCCAGTACTTC.

The V call is TRBV27, the J call TRBJ2-3, with D possibly TRBD2 on 6 matching bases. V was trimmed by 3 bases and J by 9 bases, leaving 16 bases between them. CDR3 length: 14 residues. Germline V lookup: CDR1 MNHEY, CDR2 SMNVEV (reference sequence). The CDR3, as DNA: TGTGCCAGCAGTTTTTTAGCGGATCCAGCCACGCAGTATTTT. Amino acid sequence: CASSFLADPATQYF.

This chain connects TRBV7-9 to TRBJ1-6, with 7 bases identical to TRBD1. This CDR3 contains 15 residues. The ends lost 5 bases at V and 9 bases at J; junction bases unmatched: 10. Germline V gene data show CDR1 as SEHNR and CDR2 as FQNEAQ (reference sequence). CDR3 DNA: TGTGCCAGCAGCCCGGGGACAGCCCATGCTTCACCCCTCCACTTT. Protein: CASSPGTAHASPLHF.

This clone was counted a single time. The chain employs TRBV12-3 or TRBV12-4 and TRBJ2-7; D gene ambiguous. CDR3 size: 12 residues. Trimming removed 1 base at V and 6 bases at J, with 7 bases between. This chain's CDR3 is CASSLGSGEQYF. CDR3 nucleotide sequence: TGTGCCAGCAGTTTAGGATCAGGCGAGCAGTACTTC.

The CDR3 reads CASSLGRQGANEQYF. The DNA of the CDR3 is TGTGCCAGCAGCTTAGGGCGCCAGGGGGCGAACGAGCAGTACTTC. The chain uses TRBV7-2 and TRBJ2-7, with 8 bases identical to TRBD1. This CDR3 comprises 15 residues. Trimming at V came to 1 base and at J to 5 bases, leaving 7 bases not matched to a gene. CDR1 and CDR2 from the germline V gene are SGHTA and FQGNSA.

The chain combines TRBV5-5 with TRBJ1-2; a possible D gene is TRBD1 (5 bases). V lost 4 bases to trimming and J lost 1 base, with 8 bases between them. The CDR3 sequence is 13 residues long. Germline CDR1 SGHKS, CDR2 YYEKEE (reference sequence). CDR3 nucleotide sequence: TGTGCCAGCAGCCCGGACATTAACTATGGCTACACCTTC. Translation: CASSPDINYGYTF.

The J gene is TRBJ2-1, the V gene TRBV21-1; TRBD1, the D gene given by the table, was not confirmed from the DNA. TRBV21-1 is flagged as a pseudogene. This CDR3 is built from 13 residues. CDR3 sequence (DNA): TGTGCCAGCAGCAAATGGGCGGAGACAGGGTTTTTCTTC. Translation gives CASSKWAETGFFF.

This chain uses TRBV2 with TRBJ1-6; D perhaps matches TRBD1 (5 bases). CDR3 size: 12 residues. Germline values: CDR1 SNHLY, CDR2 FYNNEI. The germline V and J ends were trimmed by 6 bases and 9 bases, with 9 bases remaining between them. The DNA of the CDR3 is TGTGCCAGCAGCGGGGGTGGTTCACCCCTCCACTTT. This encodes CASSGGGSPLHF.

The genes are TRBV5-1 and TRBJ1-2; 7 bases map to TRBD1. CDR3 length: 14 residues. V lost 4 bases and J lost 2; bases outside the gene matches: 5. CDR1 is SGHRS, CDR2 YFSETQ, per germline. This chain's CDR3 is CASSRDSLNYGYTF. In DNA form, the CDR3 reads TGCGCCAGCAGCCGGGACAGTCTAAACTATGGCTACACCTTC.

The chain employs TRBV4-1 and TRBJ2-1; 8 bases line up with TRBD2. CDR1 and CDR2 (germline): MGHRA, YSYEKL. Germline trimming cut 4 bases from V and 10 bases from J; bases unmatched to any gene: 9. The CDR3 has 14 residues. The chain's CDR3 is CASSLRTSLEEQFF. In DNA form, the CDR3 reads TGCGCCAGCAGCCTTAGGACTAGCCTGGAGGAGCAGTTCTTC.

DNA for the CDR3: TGTGCCAGCAGCCAAGAAAGAGAAACTTTCTTT. Encoded protein: CASSQERETFF. V is TRBV4-2 and J is TRBJ1-1; D gene uncertain. CDR3 length equals 11 residues. In germline, CDR1 is LGHNA, CDR2 YNFKEQ. Trimming took 0 bases from V and 12 from J, leaving 8 bases between them.

This sequence joins TRBV7-3 and TRBJ2-1; 9 bases align to TRBD2. From germline, CDR1 is SGHTA and CDR2 FQGTGA. The CDR3 extends over 14 amino acids. With V trimmed by 2 bases and J by 5 bases, 1 base remained unmatched. For the CDR3, the DNA is TGTGCCAGCAGCTTAGCGGGGGGGAACAATGAGCAGTTCTTC. Translation: CASSLAGGNNEQFF.

The rearrangement uses TRBV28 and TRBJ1-6; 9 bases align to TRBD1. The CDR3 spans 15 residues. V trimming: 6 bases; J trimming: 9 bases; junction bases outside the gene matches: 9. From germline, CDR1 is MDHEN and CDR2 SYDVKM. The CDR3 bases are TGTGCCAGCAGCCCCGGGACAGGGCTACGTTCACCCCTCCACTTT. It specifies CASSPGTGLRSPLHF.

The chain combines TRBV30 with TRBJ2-5, with D tentatively TRBD1 (6 bases). Germline lookup yields CDR1 GTSNPN and CDR2 SVGIG (reference sequence). The CDR3 is 13 residues long. V lost 4 bases and J 2 bases, leaving 11 bases between the germline ends. The CDR3 nucleotides read TGTGCCTGGACGGGGACATCTCAAGAGACCCAGTACTTC. Protein sequence: CAWTGTSQETQYF.

This clone was observed a single time. The chain combines TRBV30 with TRBJ2-7; possibly TRBD2 for D (7 bases). Germline assignment: CDR1 GTSNPN and CDR2 SVGIG (reference sequence). Deletions cut 6 bases from V and 0 bases from J, with 21 bases between. This CDR3 is 16 amino acids long. The CDR3 is CACSSGRGPLSYEQYF. CDR3 coding DNA: TGTGCCTGCTCATCGGGGCGGGGGCCCCTCTCCTACGAGCAGTACTTC. Full variable domain (outside the CDR3, taken from reference TRBV30 and TRBJ2-7): SQTIHQWPATLVQPVGSPLSLECTVEGTSNPNLYWYRQAAGRGLQLLFYSVGIGQISSEVPQNLSASRPQDRQFILSSKKLLLSDSGFYLCACSSGRGPLSYEQYFGPGTRLTVT.

The chain joins TRBV6-5 to TRBJ1-1; D is perhaps TRBD1 (5 bases). V lost 0 bases and J lost 6, with 14 bases in between. This CDR3 has 15 amino acids. Germline V CDR1 and CDR2: MNHEY, SVGAGI. The CDR3 DNA sequence: TGTGCCAGCAGTTACTCGACCGGGGGTAAAGCTGAAGCTTTCTTT. Residues: CASSYSTGGKAEAFF.

This chain joins TRBV6-1 and TRBJ2-7; D is undetermined. The germline V gene has CDR1 MNHNS and CDR2 SASEGT. Trimming removed 1 base at V and 3 bases at J, with 10 bases between. This CDR3 is built from 14 residues. Here the CDR3 DNA reads TGTGCCAGCAGTGAAGTTGCCAGTATCTACGAGCAGTACTTC. It codes for CASSEVASIYEQYF.

The chain couples TRBV5-1 to TRBJ1-2; 11 nucleotides match TRBD1. CDR3 length equals 14 residues. With V trimmed by 4 bases and J by 8 bases, 7 bases remained unmatched. Germline CDR1 is SGHRS and CDR2 is YFSETQ. The CDR3 sequence is CASSPDRGQGGYTF. CDR3 bases: TGCGCCAGCAGCCCGGACAGGGGGCAAGGGGGCTACACCTTC.

The chain uses TRBV7-2 and TRBJ2-1; TRBD1 matches at 7 bases. Germline V gives CDR1 SGHTA, CDR2 FQGNSA. After removal of 4 bases from V and 9 bases from J, the junction contained 6 bases not matched to a gene. The CDR3 runs 13 residues. The CDR3 spells CASSSQGTGEQFF. CDR3 bases: TGTGCCAGCAGCTCACAGGGGACGGGTGAGCAGTTCTTC.

V usage is TRBV10-3 and J usage is TRBJ1-3; D uncertain. The CDR3 covers 17 residues. Germline V gene lookup returns CDR1 ENHRY and CDR2 SYGVKD. V lost 2 bases, J lost 0 bases, and 14 bases lay in between. The CDR3 here is CAISEPPGGSSGNTIYF. CDR3 nucleotide sequence: TGTGCCATCAGTGAGCCCCCAGGAGGGTCCTCTGGAAACACCATATATTTT.

V is TRBV20-1 and J is TRBJ1-2; 8 bases line up with TRBD1. From germline, CDR1 is DFQATT and CDR2 SNEGSKA (reference sequence). The CDR3 is 15 residues long. Trimming removed 3 bases from V and 1 base from J; junction bases left unmatched: 7. The CDR3 loop reads CSASQDRAFNYGYTF. DNA of the CDR3: TGCAGTGCTAGTCAGGACAGGGCCTTTAACTATGGCTACACCTTC.

This rearrangement joins TRBV7-8 to TRBJ1-1, with 7 bases matching TRBD1. Germline CDR1 and CDR2: SGHVS and FQNEAQ. The CDR3 loop spans 15 amino acids. The ends lost 2 bases at V and 1 base at J; junction bases unmatched: 4. CDR3 DNA sequence: TGTGCCAGCAGCTTAACAGGGGTAAAGAACACTGAAGCTTTCTTT. It specifies CASSLTGVKNTEAFF.

The V call is TRBV12-1, the J call TRBJ2-7; TRBD2, the table's D call, was not compared with the DNA. TRBV12-1 corresponds to a pseudogene. The CDR3 sequence is 13 residues long. The CDR3 protein is CASSFGGDPEEYF. The CDR3, as DNA: TGTGCCAGCAGCTTTGGGGGAGACCCTGAGGAGTACTTC.

This clone appeared a single time. The chain recombines TRBV9 with TRBJ1-3; D remains ambiguous. Trimming cost V 3 bases and J 4 bases, with 8 bases left between them. This CDR3 comprises 13 residues. Looked up from germline, CDR1 is SGDLS and CDR2 is YYNGEE. The CDR3 sequence is CASSAETGNTIYF. CDR3 nucleotide sequence: TGTGCCAGCAGCGCCGAAACAGGAAACACCATATATTTT.

The chain carries TRBV7-2 and TRBJ1-6; maybe TRBD1 (6 bases). Trimming removed 4 bases at V and 14 bases at J, with 15 bases between. This CDR3 spans 13 amino acids. Germline CDR1 and CDR2: SGHTA and FQGNSA. Written as DNA, the CDR3 is TGTGCCAGCAGCTATACAGGGACGGCGACCCTCCACTTT. This sequence encodes CASSYTGTATLHF.

This clone was seen just once. This rearrangement joins TRBV24-1 to TRBJ1-5; a possible D gene is TRBD1 (5 bases). This CDR3 contains 14 residues. Germline assignment: CDR1 KGHDR and CDR2 SFDVKD. Between the trimmed V and J ends, which lost 2 bases and 8 bases, there was a span of 12 bases. The CDR3 bases are TGTGCCACCAGTGATTCCAGGGAAAGTAAGCCCCAGCATTTT. Encoded protein: CATSDSRESKPQHF.

The chain carries TRBV11-1 and TRBJ1-1, with D tentatively TRBD1 (5 bases). Germline V gene data show CDR1 as SGHAT and CDR2 as FQDESV (reference sequence). Trimming took off 5 bases at V and 0 bases at J, with 7 bases between the two ends. This CDR3 contains 13 residues. CDR3 DNA sequence: TGTGCCAGCAGCCAGGGATTGAACACTGAAGCTTTCTTT. Translating gives CASSQGLNTEAFF.